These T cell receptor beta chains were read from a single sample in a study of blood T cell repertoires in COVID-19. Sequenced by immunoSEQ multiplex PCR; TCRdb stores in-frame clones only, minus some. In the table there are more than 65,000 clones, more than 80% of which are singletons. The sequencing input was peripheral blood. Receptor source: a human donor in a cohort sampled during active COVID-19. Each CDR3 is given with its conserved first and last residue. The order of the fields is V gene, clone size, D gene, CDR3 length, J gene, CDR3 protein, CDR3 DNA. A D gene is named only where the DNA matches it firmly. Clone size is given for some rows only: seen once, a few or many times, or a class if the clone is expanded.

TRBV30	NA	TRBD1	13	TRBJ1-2	CAREGQGGYGYTF	TGTGCCCGCGAGGGACAGGGGGGTTATGGCTACACCTTC
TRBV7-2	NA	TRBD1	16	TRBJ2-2	CASSFRGLSNTGELFF	TGTGCCAGCAGCTTTAGGGGGCTTTCGAACACCGGGGAGCTGTTTTTT
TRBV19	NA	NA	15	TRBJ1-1	CASSIAGGVNTEAFF	TGTGCCAGTAGTATAGCCGGCGGGGTGAACACTGAAGCTTTCTTT
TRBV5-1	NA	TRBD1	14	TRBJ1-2	CASSLVVDRGMSAF	TGCGCCAGCAGCTTGGTAGTCGACAGGGGGATGAGCGCCTTC
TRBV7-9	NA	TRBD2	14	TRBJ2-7	CASSLGRGGDEQYF	TGTGCCAGCAGCTTAGGCCGGGGGGGCGATGAGCAGTACTTC
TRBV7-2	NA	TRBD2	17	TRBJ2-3	CASSLRPPLAARDTQYF	TGTGCCAGCAGCTTACGTCCCCCACTAGCGGCCAGGGATACGCAGTATTTT
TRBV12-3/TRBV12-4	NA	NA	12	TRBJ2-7	CASSLGSYLQYF	TGTGCCAGCAGTTTGGGCTCTTATTTGCAGTACTTC
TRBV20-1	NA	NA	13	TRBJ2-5	CSASRTSKETQYF	TGCAGTGCTAGTCGGACTTCCAAAGAGACCCAGTACTTC
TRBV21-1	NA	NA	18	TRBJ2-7	CASSNKGTIDRIDYEQYF	TGTGCCAGCAGCAACAAGGGAACCATCGACAGGATCGACTACGAGCAGTACTTC
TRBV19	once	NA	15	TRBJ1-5	CASTMGAGDNQPQHF	TGTGCCAGTACCATGGGGGCAGGGGACAATCAGCCCCAGCATTTT
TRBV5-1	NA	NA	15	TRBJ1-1	CASSWGLTENTEAFF	TGCGCCAGCAGCTGGGGACTAACAGAGAACACTGAAGCTTTCTTT
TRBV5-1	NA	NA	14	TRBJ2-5	CASSPGQSQETQYF	TGCGCCAGCAGCCCCGGACAGTCTCAAGAGACCCAGTACTTC
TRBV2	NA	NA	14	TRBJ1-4	CASSERTVNEKLFF	TGTGCCAGCAGTGAGCGAACAGTCAATGAAAAACTGTTTTTT
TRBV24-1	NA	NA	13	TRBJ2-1	CATSDAARSEQFF	TGTGCCACCAGTGATGCCGCCAGGTCGGAGCAGTTCTTC
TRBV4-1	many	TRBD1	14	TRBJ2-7	CASSHRTGGYEQYF	TGCGCCAGCAGCCATAGGACAGGGGGCTACGAGCAGTACTTC
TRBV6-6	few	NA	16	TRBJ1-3	CASSYLQAAGGNTIYF	TGTGCCAGCAGTTACTTGCAGGCGGCGGGGGGAAACACCATATATTTT
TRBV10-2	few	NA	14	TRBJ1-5	CASSEAFRVQPQHF	TGCGCCAGCAGTGAGGCGTTCAGGGTACAGCCCCAGCATTTT
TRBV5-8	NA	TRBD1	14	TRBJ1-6	CASSMDRVGSPLHF	TGTGCCAGCAGCATGGACAGGGTGGGATCACCCCTCCACTTT
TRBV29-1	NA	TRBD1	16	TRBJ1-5	CSVRTGVGVGNQPQHF	TGCAGCGTTAGGACAGGGGTGGGAGTAGGCAATCAGCCCCAGCATTTT
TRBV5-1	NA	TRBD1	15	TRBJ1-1	CASSLPTGVNTEAFF	TGCGCCAGCAGCTTGCCGACAGGGGTGAACACTGAAGCTTTCTTT
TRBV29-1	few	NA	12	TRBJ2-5	CSVVGTQETQYF	TGCAGCGTTGTGGGCACCCAAGAGACCCAGTACTTC
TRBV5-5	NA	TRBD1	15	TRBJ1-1	CASSLGGGQNTEAFF	TGTGCCAGCAGCTTGGGAGGGGGCCAGAACACTGAAGCTTTCTTT
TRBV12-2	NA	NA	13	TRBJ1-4	CASRLADRDSPSF	TGTGCAAGTCGCTTAGCCGACCGGGACAGTCCTTCTTTT
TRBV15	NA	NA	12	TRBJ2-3	CATSSGTDTQYF	TGTGCCACCAGCTCAGGCACAGATACGCAGTATTTT